Shown below are 12 T cell receptor beta chains from a single sample sequenced in a study of cytomegalovirus exposure and HLA in healthy donors. This table comes from immunoSEQ multiplex PCR, and its TCRdb copy is limited to in-frame clones, with some not included. The sample yields around 100,000 clones, approximately 81% seen once. Sample: PBMCs. Every receptor here comes from a man younger than 35 in good health and CMV-seropositive.

The gene calls are TRBV6-5 and TRBJ2-7; TRBD1 aligns across 8 bases. There are 14 residues in the CDR3. V trimming: 6 bases; J trimming: 2 bases; junction bases outside the gene matches: 6. The germline CDR1 and CDR2 sequences are MNHEY and SVGAGI. The CDR3 protein is CASRRGQVAYEQYF. The CDR3 nucleotides are TGTGCCAGCAGGAGGGGACAGGTTGCCTACGAGCAGTACTTC.

The chain is built from TRBV5-5 and TRBJ2-5; TRBD2 matches at 8 bases. The CDR3 sequence is 16 residues long. Germline CDR1 SGHKS, CDR2 YYEKEE (reference sequence). V lost 4 bases to trimming and J lost 7 bases; unmatched junction nucleotides: 15. CDR3 sequence reads: CASSIGTSAFSGTQYF. The CDR3 coding sequence is TGTGCCAGCAGCATCGGGACTAGTGCCTTCTCAGGGACCCAGTACTTC.

Written as DNA, the CDR3 is TGTGCCAGTAGTATAGCCGGGGTATATCAGCCCCAGCATTTT. Protein product: CASSIAGVYQPQHF. The chain combines TRBV19 with TRBJ1-5, with no clear D. The CDR3 is made up of 14 amino acids. Trimming cost V 1 base and J 5 bases, with 9 bases left between them. CDR1 is LNHDA, CDR2 SQIVND, per germline (reference sequence).

This chain joins TRBV10-3 and TRBJ1-4; D may be TRBD1 (6 bases). Trimming pared 2 bases from V and 8 bases from J, leaving 12 bases between. CDR1 and CDR2 from the germline V gene are ENHRY and SYGVKD. The CDR3 is made up of 14 amino acids. The CDR3 nucleotides are TGTGCCATCAGTGAGCGCGGCCAGGGGGAAAAACTGTTTTTT. It is translated as CAISERGQGEKLFF.

The CDR3 reads CASSFYGGAQETQYF. The DNA of the CDR3 is TGTGCCAGCAGCTTTTACGGAGGGGCACAGGAGACCCAGTACTTC. The chain recombines TRBV7-6 with TRBJ2-5, with D possibly being TRBD2 (6 bases). The CDR3 runs 15 residues. Per germline, CDR1 SGHVS and CDR2 FNYEAQ. V shed 3 bases and J shed 5 bases, with 16 bases lying between them. The whole variable domain, filled in from reference TRBV7-6 and TRBJ2-5, reads GAGVSQSPRYKVTKRGQDVALRCDPISGHVSLYWYRQALGQGPEFLTYFNYEAQQDKSGLPNDRFSAERPEGSISTLTIQRTEQRDSAMYRCASSFYGGAQETQYFGPGTRLLVL.

The rearrangement joins TRBV6-1 to TRBJ2-5, with TRBD2 as a possible D gene (6 bases). Trimming cost V 7 bases and J 5 bases, with 17 bases left between them. This CDR3 has 14 amino acids. Germline CDR1 and CDR2: MNHNS and SASEGT. The CDR3 here is CASTTRRLGETQYF. CDR3 DNA: TGTGCCAGCACGACTAGAAGGTTAGGGGAGACCCAGTACTTC.

CDR3: CSVVPPTGNEQYF. CDR3 bases: TGCAGCGTTGTGCCCCCAACGGGGAACGAGCAGTACTTC. The J gene is TRBJ2-7, the V gene TRBV29-1; D possibly corresponds to TRBD2 (5 bases). Germline values: CDR1 SQVTM, CDR2 ANQGSEA. This CDR3 is 13 amino acids long. V lost 4 bases and J lost 5, with 15 bases in between.

The gene calls are TRBV5-1 and TRBJ2-7, with 11 bases that match TRBD2. Trimming took 0 bases from V and 4 from J; bases not matched to a gene: 3. Germline V CDR1 and CDR2: SGHRS, YFSETQ. The CDR3 covers 15 residues. The CDR3 region is CASSLVLAGGYEQYF. The CDR3 bases are TGCGCCAGCAGCTTGGTGCTAGCGGGAGGATACGAGCAGTACTTC.

V gene TRBV9 combines with J gene TRBJ1-2; 7 positions agree with TRBD1. The germline V gene has CDR1 SGDLS and CDR2 YYNGEE. This CDR3 contains 15 residues. V trimming: 0 bases; J trimming: 4 bases; junction bases outside the gene matches: 6. The DNA for the CDR3 is TGTGCCAGCAGCGTAGGACAGGGATCGATCTATGGCTACACCTTC. Protein product: CASSVGQGSIYGYTF. The full variable domain, rest sourced from reference TRBV9 and TRBJ1-2, is DSGVTQTPKHLITATGQRVTLRCSPRSGDLSVYWYQQSLDQGLQFLIQYYNGEERAKGNILERFSAQQFPDLHSELNLSSLELGDSALYFCASSVGQGSIYGYTFGSGTRLTVV.

The chain couples TRBV6-1 to TRBJ2-3; D is uncertain. Trimming cost V 7 bases and J 0 bases, with 8 bases left between them. CDR3 length: 13 amino acids. Germline V gene lookup returns CDR1 MNHNS and CDR2 SASEGT. CDR3 residues: CASTGTSTDTQYF. CDR3 nucleotides: TGTGCCAGCACGGGTACTAGCACAGATACGCAGTATTTT.

CDR3 protein: CASGSLTYTEAFF. DNA of the CDR3: TGTGCTAGTGGTTCCCTAACTTACACTGAAGCTTTCTTT. The rearrangement links TRBV12-5 to TRBJ1-1; D remains unclear. From germline, CDR1 is LGHNT and CDR2 FRNRAP. CDR3 length: 13 residues. Trimming took off 4 bases at V and 3 bases at J, with 9 bases between the two ends.

The chain links TRBV5-6 to TRBJ2-5, with D maybe TRBD2 (5 bases). The CDR3 totals 14 residues. V shed 4 bases and J shed 4 bases, with 14 bases lying between them. CDR1 and CDR2 (germline): SGHDT, YYEEEE. CDR3 sequence reads: CASSPSFGLETQYF. The CDR3 DNA reads TGTGCCAGCAGCCCCTCATTTGGACTAGAGACCCAGTACTTC.